The present T cell receptor beta chain was sequenced within a study of T cells in women clearing cervical HPV infection. Study context: Women with histologically confirmed HPV16-related CIN3 or worse, 2 with invasive cancer, served as cases. With HLA typing for only a few women, HLA confounding remains possible. Study results and limitations: Richness differences could reflect unmeasured T-cell content per sample. Repertoire richness, not evenness, was significantly elevated in CIN3+ cases versus controls.

Sequenced by immunoSEQ multiplex PCR; TCRdb stores in-frame clones only, minus some. The table lists 20,000 to 25,000 clones. A note on this clone: Its target is not known. The missing CDR3 end, 3 residues past where the read stops, is filled in from the germline J gene.

The CDR3 has 15 amino acids. Germline CDR1 SEHNR, CDR2 FQNEAQ (reference sequence). The V gene end was trimmed by 6 bases and the J gene end by 1 base; junction bases not matched to a gene: 9. This sequence joins TRBV7-9 and TRBJ2-7; 7 bases line up with TRBD1. The sequence was collected from a woman aged 18 to 75 with a cervical HPV16 infection that either progressed to CIN3+ or cleared (not recorded which). The sequencing input was blood buffy coat. The part of the CDR3 DNA that was read is TGTGCCAGCAGTTGTGGGACAGCATCTTCCTACGAG. Encoded protein: CASSCGTASSYE. The entire CDR3 protein reads CASSCGTASSYEQYF.